Below, 7 T cell receptor beta chains from the same sample are listed, as sequenced in a study of T cells in Graves' hyperthyroidism and ophthalmopathy. The TCR beta CDR3 regions underwent amplification using RNA transcripts as the source. HTBI primers were used for first-round RT-PCR of the TCR CDR3. TCRdb ran MiXCR on the multiplex PCR reads and lists one entry per CDR3 protein. The repertoire holds fewer than 350,000 distinct CDR3 sequences, with about 15% as singletons. The sample was blood. These receptors all come from a woman aged 50 to 65 with Graves' hyperthyroidism that later progressed to Graves' ophthalmopathy.

Ten or more counts support this clonotype. This sequence joins TRBV3-1 and TRBJ1-3; no firm D call. V lost 4 bases and J lost 8, with 9 bases in between. This CDR3 has 12 residues. Per germline, CDR1 LGHDT and CDR2 YNNKEL (reference sequence). Here the CDR3 DNA reads TGTGCCAGCAGCCTTGGTTGGGACACCATATATTTT. Translation: CASSLGWDTIYF.

There are many counts of this clonotype. V and J are TRBV7-3 and TRBJ1-2, with D tentatively TRBD1 (6 bases). V lost 3 bases and J 2 bases, leaving 7 bases between the germline ends. This CDR3 is built from 13 residues. Germline CDR1 and CDR2: SGHTA and FQGTGA. CDR3 coding DNA: TGTGCCAGCAGCTTCGACAGGAACTATGGCTACACCTTC. Its translation is CASSFDRNYGYTF.

The V call is TRBV7-6, the J call TRBJ2-3; 8 bases fit TRBD2. V gave up 4 bases and J gave up 2 bases; unmatched junction bases: 11. The V gene's germline CDR1 is SGHVS and CDR2 FNYEAQ. The CDR3 has 17 residues. CDR3 sequence (DNA): TGTGCCAGCAGCTCGCCGATTAGCGGGAAAACCACAGATACGCAGTATTTT. Protein sequence: CASSSPISGKTTDTQYF.

This clonotype has only a few counts. V gene TRBV20-1 combines with J gene TRBJ2-1; no reliable D call. The CDR3 loop spans 15 amino acids. Germline-derived CDR1 and CDR2 are DFQATT and SNEGSKA (reference sequence). V dropped 1 base and J dropped 6 bases, with 16 bases sitting between them. The DNA of the CDR3 is TGCAGTGCTAGAGCCAACACCGTATTGGCCAATGAGCAGTTCTTC. Translating gives CSARANTVLANEQFF.

This clonotype has a count of ten or more. This sequence joins TRBV5-1 and TRBJ2-3; maybe TRBD2 (5 bases). Trimming pared 7 bases from V and 4 bases from J, leaving 10 bases between. Germline V lookup: CDR1 SGHRS, CDR2 YFSETQ. This CDR3 has 12 residues. CDR3 loop: CASGSEADTQYF. CDR3 DNA sequence: TGCGCCAGCGGGTCGGAGGCAGATACGCAGTATTTT.

At least ten counts were recorded for this clonotype. The V and J genes are TRBV11-2 and TRBJ2-7, with TRBD2 matching over 12 bases. The CDR3 covers 16 residues. Germline V gene lookup returns CDR1 SGHAT and CDR2 FQNNGV. V lost 5 bases to trimming and J lost 6 bases; unmatched junction nucleotides: 11. In DNA form, the CDR3 reads TGTGCCAGCAGCCCCTTGACTAGCGGGAGTGTGGGCGAGCAGTACTTC. As protein: CASSPLTSGSVGEQYF.

This clonotype occurred a few times. The chain recombines TRBV6-1 with TRBJ1-1; the D is unclear. The CDR3 is 10 amino acids. The V and J ends lost 4 bases and 6 bases respectively, with 3 bases between them. Germline-derived CDR1 and CDR2 are MNHNS and SASEGT. The CDR3 protein is CASSGSEAFF. The CDR3 DNA follows: TGTGCCAGCAGTGGTTCTGAAGCTTTCTTT.